Presented here are 12 T cell receptor beta chains from one specimen sequenced in a study of T cell responses to AZD1222 COVID-19 vaccine. Data came from immunoSEQ multiplex PCR; TCRdb stores just in-frame clones and leaves some out. This sample has fewer than 110,000 clones, with about 90% found just once. The specimen comprised peripheral blood, sampled on day 0 of AZD1222 vaccination. The receptors shown here come from an adult in good health.

Comment on this clone: Other nucleotide sequences from this sample produce the same CDR3. The V call is TRBV11-2, the J call TRBJ1-2, with 8 bases matching TRBD1. The CDR3 is made up of 13 amino acids. Trimming took 5 bases from V and 5 from J; bases not matched to a gene: 4. From germline, CDR1 is SGHAT and CDR2 FQNNGV. The CDR3 here is CASSLDRGYGYTF. The CDR3 nucleotides read TGTGCCAGCAGCCTCGACAGGGGTTATGGCTACACCTTC.

This clone was counted a few times. This chain joins TRBV4-3 and TRBJ1-4; the D gene is possibly TRBD1 (6 bases). CDR3 length: 18 residues. The V end lost 0 bases, the J end lost 9 bases, and 23 bases lay between the germline ends. Germline CDR1 reads LGHNA; CDR2 reads YSLEER. CDR3 region: CASSQDRRPGGPVQKLFF. The CDR3 DNA reads as TGCGCCAGCAGCCAAGACCGCCGGCCGGGGGGGCCGGTCCAAAAACTGTTTTTT.

This chain connects TRBV12-3 or TRBV12-4 to TRBJ2-1, with D unclear. The V end lost 3 bases, the J end lost 9 bases, and 12 bases lay between the germline ends. The length of the CDR3 is 13 residues. CDR3 bases: TGTGCCAGCAGTTTTAGTGCCCGAGGTGAGCAGTTCTTC. This translates into CASSFSARGEQFF.

V usage is TRBV11-2 and J usage is TRBJ1-2; D gene uncertain. The germline gives CDR1 SGHAT, CDR2 FQNNGV. The V gene lost 1 base and the J gene lost 4 bases, with 10 bases spanning the gap. This CDR3 contains 14 residues. CDR3 DNA: TGTGCCAGCAGCTTAGGACAAACGTCCTATGGCTACACCTTC. Its protein is CASSLGQTSYGYTF.

The rearrangement uses TRBV19 and TRBJ2-1; 11 nucleotides align to TRBD1. From germline, CDR1 is LNHDA and CDR2 SQIVND (reference sequence). J lost 7 bases, V lost 5 bases, and 4 bases had no gene match. The CDR3 spans 14 residues. The DNA of the CDR3 is TGTGCCAGTAGTCCCGGGACAGGGGGAAATGAGCAGTTCTTC. This codes for CASSPGTGGNEQFF.

This chain links TRBV2 with TRBJ2-2, with 9 bases matching TRBD2. CDR1 and CDR2 from the germline V gene are SNHLY and FYNNEI. The CDR3 has 16 amino acids. With 0 bases clipped from V and 4 bases from J, the junction kept 3 bases outside the gene matches. The chain's CDR3 is CASSEAGGGVTGELFF. The DNA for the CDR3 is TGTGCCAGCAGTGAAGCTGGCGGGGGGGTCACCGGGGAGCTGTTTTTT.

The chain couples TRBV12-3 or TRBV12-4 to TRBJ2-5; D not resolved. Trimming took 8 bases from V and 5 from J, leaving 12 bases between them. CDR3 size: 12 residues. DNA of the CDR3: TGTGCCAGCGGCCCGGGTCCGGAGACCCAGTACTTC. Its protein product is CASGPGPETQYF.

This clone was seen once. J is TRBJ1-4 and V is TRBV7-2; 7 nucleotides align to TRBD1. The CDR3 contains 17 residues. The V gene's germline CDR1 is SGHTA and CDR2 FQGNSA. V was pared by 5 bases and J by 1 base, with 10 bases of the junction left unmatched. CDR3 DNA sequence: TGTGCCAGCAGCCAAGACAGGGCCGGGGGAACTAATGAAAAACTGTTTTTT. Its translation: CASSQDRAGGTNEKLFF.

The genes are TRBV28 and TRBJ2-3, with D uncertain. V was cut by 10 bases and J by 0 bases, with 8 bases left in between. From germline, CDR1 is MDHEN and CDR2 SYDVKM. This CDR3 has 12 residues. DNA for the CDR3: TGTGCCACCATGGACAGCACAGATACGCAGTATTTT. It encodes CATMDSTDTQYF.

This rearrangement joins TRBV21-1 to TRBJ2-7; the table's TRBD2 call for D was not verified on the DNA. TRBV21-1 is annotated as a pseudogene. The CDR3 has 10 amino acids. This CDR3 reads CASTPYEQYF. CDR3 nucleotides: TGTGCCAGCACCCCGTACGAGCAGTACTTC.

The rearrangement links TRBV5-1 to TRBJ1-1; weak D call: TRBD1 (5 bases). Trimming pared 0 bases from V and 4 bases from J, leaving 16 bases between. Germline assignment: CDR1 SGHRS and CDR2 YFSETQ. The CDR3 loop spans 16 amino acids. The CDR3 DNA sequence: TGCGCCAGCAGCTTGGGAGGAATACGGGGCCTCACTGAAGCTTTCTTT. Protein sequence: CASSLGGIRGLTEAFF.

The genes are TRBV18 and TRBJ2-7, with 8 bases that match TRBD1. Trimming removed 0 bases from V and 2 bases from J; junction bases left unmatched: 6. Germline CDR1 and CDR2: KGHSH and LQKENI. This CDR3 comprises 16 residues. The CDR3 here is CASSPPVLGQAYEQYF. CDR3 nucleotide sequence: TGTGCCAGCTCACCACCGGTGTTGGGACAGGCCTACGAGCAGTACTTC.